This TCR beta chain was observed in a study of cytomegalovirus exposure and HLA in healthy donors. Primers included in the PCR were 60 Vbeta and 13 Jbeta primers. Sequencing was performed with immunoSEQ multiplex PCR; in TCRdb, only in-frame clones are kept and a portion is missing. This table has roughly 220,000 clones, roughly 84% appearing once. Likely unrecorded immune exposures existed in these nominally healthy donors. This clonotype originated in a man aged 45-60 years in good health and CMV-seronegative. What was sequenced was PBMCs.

CDR3 region: CASSFTGSYEQYF. CDR3 DNA: TGCGCCAGCAGCTTCACAGGCAGCTACGAGCAGTACTTC. The genes are TRBV5-1 and TRBJ2-7, with D possibly TRBD1 on 5 matching bases. CDR1 SGHRS and CDR2 YFSETQ come from the germline V gene. V was cut by 2 bases and J by 3 bases, with 9 bases left in between. The CDR3 is 13 amino acids.